This T cell receptor (beta chain) was sequenced in a study of blood T cell repertoires in COVID-19. Turning to the study itself: Recovered Cohort 3 donors showed two negative PCRs, clearance, or symptom resolution. Specimens from acute and convalescent COVID-19 originated in the United States, Italy and Spain.

This clone is a singleton in its sample. Germline CDR1 MNHEY, CDR2 SVGAGI. CDR3 length equals 15 residues. Trimming took 4 bases from V and 3 from J, leaving 15 bases between them. The repertoire was sequenced with immunoSEQ multiplex PCR; TCRdb's copy has only in-frame clones and lacks some. The table includes roughly 230,000 clones, roughly 87% detected once. Sample: PBMCs or T cells enriched from blood (not recorded which). This TCR derives from a man aged 30-40 years in a cohort exposed to, infected with or recovered from COVID-19 (not recorded which). The rearrangement uses TRBV6-5 and TRBJ1-1; D is unresolved. The CDR3 DNA reads as TGTGCCAGCAGTTCCCCTTACGCCGGGGACACTGAAGCTTTCTTT. Translating gives CASSSPYAGDTEAFF.